The 26 T cell receptor beta chains below all came from one sample that was sequenced in a study of shared clonotypes between healthy human individuals. Method: immunoSEQ multiplex PCR; TCRdb's copy keeps in-frame clones and lacks some. The table lists more than 2,000,000 clones, over 85% of them singletons, with over 0.12% in the top ten. The sample was naive CD4+ T cells sorted from blood. Subset of the sample: CD45RA+ positively selected. The receptors stem from a man younger than 35 in good health.

The genes are TRBV5-1 and TRBJ2-6, with 10 bases that match TRBD1. J lost 2 bases, V lost 2 bases, and 4 bases had no gene match. Germline CDR1 reads SGHRS; CDR2 reads YFSETQ. This CDR3 region has 17 residues. CDR3 sequence: CASSFTGTGAGANVLTF. The CDR3 DNA reads TGCGCCAGCAGCTTCACCGGGACAGGGGCTGGGGCCAACGTCCTGACTTTC.

This chain links TRBV2 with TRBJ1-1; D remains unclear. CDR1 is SNHLY, CDR2 FYNNEI, per germline. V was pared by 7 bases and J by 0 bases, with 21 bases between. The CDR3 extends over 17 amino acids. The CDR3 loop is CASILRRGIDMNTEAFF. The CDR3 DNA follows: TGTGCCAGCATATTACGTCGGGGAATAGACATGAACACTGAAGCTTTCTTT.

This chain joins TRBV6-5 and TRBJ1-2, with 7 bases that match TRBD1. The CDR3 consists of 13 residues. After removal of 4 bases from V and 4 bases from J, the junction contained 3 bases not matched to a gene. Germline CDR1 MNHEY, CDR2 SVGAGI. The CDR3 reads CASSSRTGYGYTF. DNA of the CDR3: TGTGCCAGCAGTTCTCGGACAGGCTATGGCTACACCTTC.

This chain uses TRBV14 with TRBJ1-2; D call uncertain. This CDR3 comprises 16 residues. The V end was cut by 4 bases, the J end by 4 bases, with 19 bases between. Germline lookup yields CDR1 SGHDN and CDR2 FVKESK. The CDR3 nucleotides are TGTGCCAGCAGCCGAACCCCGTCCAGTTTCCTCTATGGCTACACCTTC. It encodes CASSRTPSSFLYGYTF.

This clone was found once. Different DNA sequences within this sample yield the same CDR3. The chain uses TRBV10-3 and TRBJ2-2; D possibly corresponds to TRBD2 (6 bases). V was trimmed by 5 bases and J by 6 bases, leaving 7 bases between them. Germline V CDR1 and CDR2: ENHRY, SYGVKD. The CDR3 consists of 12 residues. The CDR3, as DNA: TGTGCCATCAGTACGGGGGCCGGGGAGCTGTTTTTT. This translates into CAISTGAGELFF.

This clone has only one observation. The rearrangement links TRBV27 to TRBJ1-2, with TRBD1 matching 8 bases. The CDR3 runs to 15 residues. Looked up from germline, CDR1 is MNHEY and CDR2 is SMNVEV (reference sequence). V lost 4 bases and J lost 4; bases outside the gene matches: 8. The CDR3 sequence: CASSSLDRVFYGYTF. The CDR3 coding sequence is TGTGCCAGCAGTTCCCTGGACAGGGTGTTCTATGGCTACACCTTC.

J is TRBJ1-2 and V is TRBV7-2, with TRBD1 as a possible D gene (5 bases). V lost 0 bases and J lost 4, with 9 bases in between. Germline lookup yields CDR1 SGHTA and CDR2 FQGNSA. This CDR3 is built from 14 residues. CDR3 residues: CASSLAPGLYGYTF. As DNA, the CDR3 is TGTGCCAGCAGCTTAGCGCCAGGGCTCTATGGCTACACCTTC.

The genes are TRBV6-1 and TRBJ1-5, with 11 bases lining up with TRBD1. Per germline, CDR1 MNHNS and CDR2 SASEGT. The CDR3 sequence is 15 residues long. The V and J ends lost 7 bases and 5 bases, in that order; junction bases with no gene match: 7. The CDR3 DNA reads as TGTGCCAGCACCTCCCCGGGACAGGGGGATCAGCCCCAGCATTTT. Encoded protein: CASTSPGQGDQPQHF.

V usage is TRBV10-3 and J usage is TRBJ1-1, with 8 bases lining up with TRBD1. Germline CDR1 reads ENHRY; CDR2 reads SYGVKD. Trimming at V came to 6 bases and at J to 2 bases, leaving 5 bases not matched to a gene. The CDR3 has 14 residues. CDR3 nucleotides: TGTGCCATCAGGGGGGACAGGATCAACACTGAAGCTTTCTTT. As protein: CAIRGDRINTEAFF.

The chain has TRBV30 and TRBJ1-2; 7 bases map to TRBD1. V dropped 4 bases and J dropped 4; count of bases not matched to a gene: 12. CDR1 is GTSNPN, CDR2 SVGIG, per germline (reference sequence). This CDR3 contains 15 residues. The CDR3 spells CAWIPPSTGFYGYTF. The CDR3 nucleotides are TGTGCCTGGATACCCCCCTCGACAGGGTTCTATGGCTACACCTTC.

V and J are TRBV28 and TRBJ2-5, with D hard to call. Germline V gene lookup returns CDR1 MDHEN and CDR2 SYDVKM. V was trimmed by 5 bases and J by 4 bases, leaving 14 bases between them. The CDR3 runs to 14 residues. The CDR3 DNA is TGTGCCAGCAGTCCCAGTCCCTTTGGAGAGACCCAGTACTTC. Its protein is CASSPSPFGETQYF.

This clone appeared once. The genes are TRBV25-1 and TRBJ1-3; D gene uncertain. The V end lost 0 bases, the J end lost 0 bases, and 12 bases lay between the germline ends. The germline CDR1 and CDR2 sequences are MGHDK and SYGVNS. The CDR3 sequence is 17 residues long. The CDR3 DNA sequence: TGTGCCAGCAGTGAATATAAGATCGGATCCTCTGGAAACACCATATATTTT. Its translation is CASSEYKIGSSGNTIYF. Together with reference TRBV25-1 and TRBJ1-3, the CDR3 gives the full variable domain: EADIYQTPRYLVIGTGKKITLECSQTMGHDKMYWYQQDPGMELHLIHYSYGVNSTEKGDLSSESTVSRIRTEHFPLTLESARPSHTSQYLCASSEYKIGSSGNTIYFGEGSWLTVV.

This rearrangement joins TRBV7-9 to TRBJ2-6, with TRBD1 identical over 9 bases. The CDR3 covers 18 residues. Looked up from germline, CDR1 is SEHNR and CDR2 is FQNEAQ (reference sequence). The V gene end was trimmed by 6 bases and the J gene end by 3 bases; junction bases not matched to a gene: 12. CDR3 DNA: TGTGCCAGCAGTTTAACCGGGACAGGGTCGGTTGGGGCCAACGTCCTGACTTTC. Its translation: CASSLTGTGSVGANVLTF.

The chain uses TRBV19 and TRBJ1-2, with D maybe TRBD1 (5 bases). This CDR3 contains 15 residues. Trimming removed 7 bases from V and 2 bases from J, with 17 bases in between. Germline V CDR1 and CDR2: LNHDA, SQIVND (reference sequence). The CDR3 loop is CASTKRGRQNYGYTF. The CDR3 DNA reads as TGTGCCAGTACCAAACGGGGCAGGCAAAACTATGGCTACACCTTC.

This chain connects TRBV5-4 to TRBJ2-1; the match to TRBD1 covers 10 bases. This CDR3 has 16 amino acids. J was trimmed by 6 bases and V by 4 bases; bases with no gene match: 10. Germline V gene sequence: CDR1 SGHNT, CDR2 YYREEE (reference sequence). CDR3 in DNA: TGTGCCAGCAGCGCCATTAATGACAGGGGGCCCAATGAGCAGTTCTTC. It translates to CASSAINDRGPNEQFF.

The rearrangement uses TRBV29-1 and TRBJ1-2; TRBD1 aligns across 9 bases. Germline V CDR1 and CDR2: SQVTM, ANQGSEA. The CDR3 length is 15 residues. The trim removed 0 bases at V and 7 bases at J, leaving 9 bases unmatched. The CDR3 sequence is CSVEDPVGQGTGYTF. In DNA form, the CDR3 reads TGCAGCGTTGAAGATCCAGTCGGACAGGGGACTGGCTACACCTTC. Variable domain in full (rest from reference TRBV29-1 and TRBJ1-2): SAVISQKPSRDICQRGTSLTIQCQVDSQVTMMFWYRQQPGQSLTLIATANQGSEATYESGFVIDKFPISRPNLTFSTLTVSNMSPEDSSIYLCSVEDPVGQGTGYTFGSGTRLTVV.

The V call is TRBV5-1, the J call TRBJ2-5; TRBD2 aligns across 7 bases. Germline V gene data show CDR1 as SGHRS and CDR2 as YFSETQ. With 3 bases clipped from V and 5 bases from J, the junction kept 4 bases outside the gene matches. This CDR3 spans 13 amino acids. The CDR3 sequence: CASSSLGGETQYF. The CDR3 DNA reads as TGCGCCAGCAGCTCCCTCGGGGGGGAGACCCAGTACTTC.

V gene TRBV19 combines with J gene TRBJ1-6; the D is unclear. This CDR3 has 17 residues. Per the germline V gene, CDR1 is LNHDA and CDR2 is SQIVND (reference sequence). The germline V and J ends were trimmed by 9 bases and 1 base, with 19 bases remaining between them. CDR3 amino acids: CASQTSSVRSYNSPLHF. CDR3 sequence (DNA): TGTGCCAGCCAAACCTCGTCAGTCAGGTCCTATAATTCACCCCTCCACTTT. The entire variable domain, with the rest obtained from reference TRBV19 and TRBJ1-6, is as follows: DGGITQSPKYLFRKEGQNVTLSCEQNLNHDAMYWYRQDPGQGLRLIYYSQIVNDFQKGDIAEGYSVSREKKESFPLTVTSAQKNPTAFYLCASQTSSVRSYNSPLHFGNGTRLTVT.

The genes are TRBV4-1 and TRBJ1-5; 9 nucleotides line up with TRBD1. Germline CDR1 and CDR2: MGHRA and YSYEKL. Unmatched junction bases numbered 5, after V lost 1 base and J lost 1 base. The CDR3 runs 17 residues. In nucleotides, the CDR3 is TGCGCCAGCAGCCAAGGACAGGGGGGTGTCAGCAATCAGCCCCAGCATTTT. Encoded protein: CASSQGQGGVSNQPQHF.

V usage is TRBV19 and J usage is TRBJ2-5; TRBD2 matches at 8 bases. Germline lookup yields CDR1 LNHDA and CDR2 SQIVND (reference sequence). This CDR3 comprises 13 residues. V trimming: 10 bases; J trimming: 1 base; junction bases outside the gene matches: 5. The CDR3 DNA is TGTGCCACGGGGGGGCAGGCCCAAGAGACCCAGTACTTC. Translation: CATGGQAQETQYF. The variable domain in full, completed from reference TRBV19 and TRBJ2-5, reads DGGITQSPKYLFRKEGQNVTLSCEQNLNHDAMYWYRQDPGQGLRLIYYSQIVNDFQKGDIAEGYSVSREKKESFPLTVTSAQKNPTAFYLCATGGQAQETQYFGPGTRLLVL.

This chain joins TRBV28 and TRBJ1-1; tentative D call: TRBD1 (6 bases). Per germline, CDR1 MDHEN and CDR2 SYDVKM. This CDR3 spans 14 amino acids. Deletions cut 6 bases from V and 5 bases from J, with 16 bases between. Written as DNA, the CDR3 is TGTGCCAGCAGGGCCGGGGGCTCGAGGACTGAAGCTTTCTTT. Protein sequence: CASRAGGSRTEAFF.

The chain links TRBV7-9 to TRBJ2-5; TRBD2 aligns across 9 bases. Germline lookup yields CDR1 SEHNR and CDR2 FQNEAQ (reference sequence). J was trimmed by 5 bases and V by 0 bases; bases with no gene match: 10. The CDR3 covers 17 residues. The CDR3, as DNA: TGTGCCAGCAGCTTAGCGGAGGTAGCTAGCGGGGAGGAGACCCAGTACTTC. Protein: CASSLAEVASGEETQYF.

The J gene is TRBJ1-5, the V gene TRBV28, with 9 bases that match TRBD1. There are 16 residues in the CDR3. Germline V CDR1 and CDR2: MDHEN, SYDVKM. V gave up 4 bases and J gave up 4 bases; unmatched junction bases: 8. The CDR3 spells CASSSTDRGLNQPQHF. The CDR3 region has the DNA TGTGCCAGCAGTTCTACGGACAGGGGTTTGAATCAGCCCCAGCATTTT.

Comments on this clone: Other nucleotide sequences from this sample produce the same CDR3. This chain uses TRBV29-1 with TRBJ1-5, with D possibly TRBD1 on 5 matching bases. CDR1 SQVTM and CDR2 ANQGSEA come from the germline V gene. With 6 bases removed from V and 1 base from J, the gap between germline ends came to 10 bases. There are 13 residues in the CDR3. The CDR3 loop reads CSVGAGSNQPQHF. In DNA, the CDR3 is TGCAGCGTCGGGGCTGGAAGCAATCAGCCCCAGCATTTT.

The CDR3: CASSLMQGIYEQYF. As DNA, the CDR3 is TGTGCCAGCAGCTTGATGCAGGGTATCTACGAGCAGTACTTC. This chain links TRBV5-5 with TRBJ2-7, with D perhaps TRBD1 (5 bases). Germline V gene lookup returns CDR1 SGHKS and CDR2 YYEKEE (reference sequence). The CDR3 is 14 amino acids. Trimming shortened V by 1 base and J by 3 bases, and 11 bases separated the two germline ends.

The J gene is TRBJ2-2, the V gene TRBV6-5; D is ambiguous. The CDR3 sequence is 13 residues long. V was trimmed by 7 bases and J by 1 base, leaving 7 bases between them. Per germline, CDR1 MNHEY and CDR2 SVGAGI. The CDR3 loop reads CASKIENTGELFF. CDR3 DNA sequence: TGTGCCAGCAAAATAGAGAACACCGGGGAGCTGTTTTTT.